This is a list of T cell receptor beta chains from one sample in a study of cytomegalovirus exposure and HLA in healthy donors. Here immunoSEQ multiplex PCR was the method, and the copy in TCRdb shows in-frame clones only, minus some. The sample consists of 180,000 or so clones, about 82% of them appearing once. Sequencing was performed on PBMCs. Receptor source: a woman aged 25 to 45 in good health and CMV-seronegative. CDR3s include the opening cysteine and the closing phenylalanine or tryptophan.

>TRBV20-1|TRBJ2-1
CGGTGLNEQFF
>TRBV7-8|TRBJ1-6
CASSETQGHNSPLHF
>TRBV27|TRBJ1-1
CASSLGWGQGAAFF
>TRBV7-9|TRBJ2-7
CASSPTGGPYEQYF
>TRBV7-2|TRBJ2-3
CASSFSGGRTDTQYF
>TRBV20-1|TRBJ2-7
CSAQALYEQYF
>TRBV29-1|TRBJ2-2
CSVGPGQPNTGELFF
>TRBV19|TRBJ2-7
CASRRQGQIEQYF
>TRBV7-9|TRBJ2-7
CASSLLTGGEQYF
>TRBV13|TRBJ1-4
CASSYSGQRWKLFF
>TRBV29-1|TRBJ1-1
CSVEGAWAVGTEAFF
>TRBV30|TRBJ1-2
CAWSLTGADTDGYTF
>TRBV4-3|TRBJ1-5
CASSQVTTHISNQPQHF
>TRBV7-8|TRBJ2-7
CASSPPTPYEQYF
>TRBV2|TRBJ2-4
CASSEIGRIQYF
>TRBV18|TRBJ2-3
CASSPNTAGGTDTQYF
>TRBV30|TRBJ1-2
CALGRYRGYGYTF
>TRBV25-1|TRBJ2-4
CASSEQDRANIQYF
>TRBV25-1|TRBJ2-5
CASSESSRLQETQYF
>TRBV2|TRBJ1-1
CASRAREGGTEAFF
>TRBV25-1|TRBJ2-5
CASSEYWTGRETQYF
>TRBV7-7|TRBJ2-1
CASSAGTGNNEQFF
>TRBV11-1|TRBJ2-7
CASRHRTASYEQYF
>TRBV7-7|TRBJ2-5
CASSLGGRGSQETQYF
>TRBV6-4|TRBJ2-1
CASSAISGGAYEQFF
>TRBV11-2|TRBJ2-2
CASSPQGGTFTGELFF
>TRBV4-1|TRBJ2-3
CASSPLYRGRREDTQYF
>TRBV18|TRBJ1-2
CASSPLEGAHYGYTF
>TRBV6-4|TRBJ2-7
CASRESGCEQYF
>TRBV6-4|TRBJ1-2
CASPIRGPSAFYGYTF
>TRBV19|TRBJ1-5
CASSPRTGISIRISNQPQHF
>TRBV7-9|TRBJ1-1
CASSPWKGDDTEAFF
>TRBV27|TRBJ1-1
CASSLSNSLNTEAFF
>TRBV4-3|TRBJ2-2
CASSQSPLGAGANTGELFF
>TRBV9|TRBJ2-3
CASSVVGGTDTQYF
>TRBV7-8|TRBJ2-4
CASSPGTSGDLAKNIQYF
>TRBV11-2|TRBJ2-1
CASSYRAQGYNEQFF
>TRBV19|TRBJ1-4
CASSYRGRDEKLFF
>TRBV10-1|TRBJ2-3
CASSGQGAVDTQYF
>TRBV2|TRBJ2-1
CASRVLAGGRNEQFF
>TRBV12-5|TRBJ1-5
CASGLVLMGQGDQPQHF
>TRBV7-8|TRBJ1-1
CASSLSGQDEAFF
>TRBV30|TRBJ1-1
CAWRQMNTEAFF
>TRBV30|TRBJ2-7
CAWGLWAEQYF
>TRBV15|TRBJ2-5
CATSRDPEETQYF
>TRBV7-2|TRBJ1-6
CASSFQRGSPLHF
>TRBV11-2|TRBJ1-5
CASSLEAGPNQPQHF
>TRBV2|TRBJ2-7
CASSDQRPEQYF
>TRBV4-3|TRBJ2-7
CASSLLALPGGIYEQYF
>TRBV2|TRBJ2-1
CASQIISGGADEQFF
>TRBV6-8|TRBJ2-2
CASSYSLSSGGAGTGELFF
>TRBV7-2|TRBJ1-4
CASSPGFRLEKLFF